The entry below describes one TCR beta chain. This sample was included in a study of T cells after yellow fever vaccination. Study as a whole: Preparing low-cell-number fractions relied on SMART-Seq v4 Ultra Low Input.

TCRdb re-called the 5' RACE reads through MiXCR, storing one row per CDR3 protein. The sample lists approximately 550,000 distinct CDR3 sequences, about 13% seen once, with 11% to 15% in the top ten. V was clipped by 5 bases and J by 4 bases, with 6 bases between them. The CDR3 is 13 residues long. The germline V gene has CDR1 SEHNR and CDR2 FQNEAQ (reference sequence). This sequence joins TRBV7-9 and TRBJ1-6; D unresolved. This sequence was found in a man younger than 45 who received the YFV17D yellow fever vaccine. The sequencing used PBMCs, collected on the day of the yellow fever booster vaccination. Here the CDR3 DNA reads TGTGCCAGCAGCAAAGCGTATAATTCACCCCTCCACTTT. As protein: CASSKAYNSPLHF.